This T cell receptor beta chain was documented in a study of shared clonotypes between healthy human individuals. The CDR3 loop spans 16 amino acids. Germline CDR1 MDHEN, CDR2 SYDVKM. The V and J ends lost 3 bases and 7 bases, in that order; junction bases with no gene match: 15. Here immunoSEQ multiplex PCR was the method, and the copy in TCRdb shows in-frame clones only, minus some. The profile shows 400,000 to 500,000 clones, around 79% of them singletons. This clone was detected ten times or more. This clonotype originated in a woman aged 40 to 50 in good health. Some clones in this sample may be carry-over from other donors' samples. This rearrangement joins TRBV28 to TRBJ2-7, with 7 bases that match TRBD2. Source material: PBMCs. CDR3 bases: TGTGCCAGCAGTTTCTCCCCGGGCGGGAGTGTTTGGGAGCAGTACTTC. Translated: CASSFSPGGSVWEQYF.